Detailed here is one TCR beta chain. No antigen is known for it. The sample is drawn from a study of lymphopenia after photon versus proton radiotherapy. TCRdb's table, derived via immunoSEQ multiplex PCR, lists solely in-frame clones and lacks some. The data contain about 70,000 clones, about nine tenths of them singletons. Study-wide results and limits: Oligoclonal CD8+ Temra expansion after nadir drove photon patients' diversity drop. Only patients who died were analyzed for survival; proton advantage is unproven.

Germline assignment: CDR1 LNHDA and CDR2 SQIVND (reference sequence). This CDR3 is 17 amino acids long. V lost 3 bases, J lost 5 bases, and 7 bases stayed unmatched. This TCR came from an elderly man with esophageal cancer. Sequenced material: peripheral blood, taken from a patient treated with proton-based radiotherapy. This rearrangement joins TRBV19 to TRBJ2-1; 13 bases match TRBD2. In DNA form, the CDR3 reads TGTGCCAGTAGTATCGGAGGACTAGCGGGAGCTAACAATGAGCAGTTCTTC. Translating it yields CASSIGGLAGANNEQFF.